The 11 T cell receptor beta chains reported below all come from one sample, sequenced in a study of regulatory T cells in long-lasting Graves disease (dated by TCRdb to the early 2020s). The library was made by multiplex PCR. TCRdb records Illumina HiSeq 4000 as the sequencer. CDR3 regions were amplified by Arm-PCR with iRepertoire HTBI primers to construct TCR beta libraries. The public reads were reanalyzed by TCRdb: fastp trimming at Q25, MiXCR alignment, in-frame beta chains only. Every CDR3 protein is listed once, alongside the most common genes and DNA of its rows. The table for this sample lists under 450,000 distinct CDR3 sequences; roughly 23% of them were counted only once. About 27% of the sample is taken by the ten largest. Read against the paper, the sample's time point label means: persistent/refractory GD, antithyroid drugs over 5 years with positive TRAb. RNA was extracted from PBMCs in TRIzol for both TCR sequencing and RNA sequencing.

The starting material was peripheral blood mononuclear cells (PBMCs), obtained when the disease was refractory, from a patient treated with antithyroid drugs. All receptors come from a woman in her forties with Graves disease. Donor details come from another sample of the same person, matched by shared clones.

This clonotype was seen ten or more times. The chain employs TRBV7-9 and TRBJ2-7; TRBD1 matches at 7 bases. The ends lost 5 bases at V and 2 bases at J; junction bases unmatched: 6. The germline V gene encodes CDR1 SEHNR and CDR2 FQNEAQ (reference sequence). The CDR3 has 14 residues. The CDR3 loop is CASSPRDRAYEQYF. As DNA, the CDR3 is TGTGCCAGCAGCCCTCGTGACAGGGCCTACGAGCAGTACTTC.

Many counts were recorded for this clonotype. The rearrangement uses TRBV7-6 and TRBJ2-7; D call uncertain. CDR3 length equals 13 residues. CDR1 is SGHVS, CDR2 FNYEAQ, per germline. The V gene lost 2 bases and the J gene lost 2 bases, with 7 bases spanning the gap. The CDR3 nucleotides are TGTGCCAGCAGCTTAATGTCAACCTACGAGCAGTACTTC. Residues: CASSLMSTYEQYF.

Many counts were recorded for this clonotype. The V and J genes are TRBV28 and TRBJ2-7; no clear D gene. The germline CDR1 and CDR2 sequences are MDHEN and SYDVKM. The CDR3 spans 13 residues. Deletions cut 5 bases from V and 3 bases from J, with 11 bases between. CDR3 coding DNA: TGTGCCAGCAGTGACTCACAAGACTACGAGCAGTACTTC. Protein sequence: CASSDSQDYEQYF.

This clonotype was observed a few times. V usage is TRBV28 and J usage is TRBJ1-3; no clear D gene. V was shortened by 4 bases and J by 0 bases, with 13 bases between the two germline ends. This CDR3 region has 16 residues. Germline lookup yields CDR1 MDHEN and CDR2 SYDVKM. CDR3 DNA: TGTGCCAGCAGTTCTCCCGCAGAATACTCTGGAAACACCATATATTTT. It yields the protein CASSSPAEYSGNTIYF.

The chain recombines TRBV2 with TRBJ2-3, with D tentatively TRBD1 or TRBD2 (5 bases each). V lost 3 bases to trimming and J lost 5 bases, with 21 bases between them. This CDR3 is built from 17 residues. The V gene's germline CDR1 is SNHLY and CDR2 FYNNEI. CDR3 nucleotides: TGTGCCAGCAGTGAGGAAGTAGGGACCTCCCCTTTAGATACGCAGTATTTT. Its protein is CASSEEVGTSPLDTQYF.

This clonotype was seen many times. CDR3 nucleotides: TGTGCCAGCAGCGAACAGGGTTCCTACGAGCAGTACTTC. Protein sequence: CASSEQGSYEQYF. The J gene is TRBJ2-7, the V gene TRBV2; a weak D match, TRBD1 (6 bases). V gave up 6 bases and J gave up 1 base, with 10 bases separating them. The CDR3 sequence is 13 residues long. Germline CDR1 is SNHLY and CDR2 is FYNNEI.

The CDR3 DNA reads TGCAGTGCTAGCAACGGCTTCTCTGGAAACACCATATATTTT. It codes for CSASNGFSGNTIYF. The rearrangement joins TRBV20-1 to TRBJ1-3; no definite D call. The V gene's germline CDR1 is DFQATT and CDR2 SNEGSKA (reference sequence). Trimming cost V 3 bases and J 0 bases, with 9 bases left between them. The length of the CDR3 is 14 residues.

In nucleotides, the CDR3 is TGTGCCACGGGACCTAGCGAGCTCGATCGGGCAGATACGCAGTATTTT. It codes for CATGPSELDRADTQYF. V and J are TRBV24-1 and TRBJ2-3, with TRBD2 as a possible D gene (6 bases). Germline V lookup: CDR1 KGHDR, CDR2 SFDVKD. The CDR3 extends over 16 amino acids. Between the trimmed V and J ends, which lost 10 bases and 4 bases, there was a span of 23 bases.

This chain links TRBV7-9 with TRBJ1-1; D not certain. V shed 1 base and J shed 1 base, with 10 bases lying between them. The CDR3 has 15 amino acids. The germline V gene encodes CDR1 SEHNR and CDR2 FQNEAQ (reference sequence). CDR3 nucleotide sequence: TGTGCCAGCAGCTTAGGGGGTAAACGGAACACTGAAGCTTTCTTT. Protein: CASSLGGKRNTEAFF.

About this clonotype itself: At one of its ends the junction is not consistent with the germline gene, which may arise from a read error. The chain combines TRBV6-1 with TRBJ2-4; D unresolved. The CDR3 consists of 19 residues. Germline CDR1 is MNHNS and CDR2 is SASEGT. The CDR3 loop reads CAGSPGWHKSILAKNIQYF. As DNA, the CDR3 is TGTGCCGGCAGTCCCGGATGGCACAAATCAATCCTAGCCAAAAACATTCAGTACTTC.

Only a few counts were recorded for this clonotype. The chain joins TRBV6-2 or TRBV6-3 to TRBJ2-3, with 11 bases aligning to TRBD2. The J segment lost 2 bases and the V segment lost 6 bases, leaving 4 bases of the junction unmatched. From germline, CDR1 is MNHEY and CDR2 SVGEGT. This CDR3 is built from 15 residues. In DNA form, the CDR3 reads TGTGCCAGCAGCATAGCGGGAGGGCCCACAGATACGCAGTATTTT. Translating it yields CASSIAGGPTDTQYF.